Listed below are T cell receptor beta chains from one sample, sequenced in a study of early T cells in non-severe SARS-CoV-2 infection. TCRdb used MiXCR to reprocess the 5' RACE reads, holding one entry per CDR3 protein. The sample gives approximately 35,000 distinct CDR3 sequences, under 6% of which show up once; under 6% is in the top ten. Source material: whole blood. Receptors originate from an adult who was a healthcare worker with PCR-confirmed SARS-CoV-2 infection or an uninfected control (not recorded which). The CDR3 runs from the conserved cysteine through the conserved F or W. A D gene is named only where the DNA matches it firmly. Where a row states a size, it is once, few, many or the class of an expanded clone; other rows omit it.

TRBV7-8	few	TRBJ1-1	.	TGTGCCAGCAGCTCCGACCTTTTAGGGCACACTGAAGCTTTCTTT	CASSSDLLGHTEAFF
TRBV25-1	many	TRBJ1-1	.	TGTGCCAGCAGTGCCGCAAACACTGAAGCTTTCTTT	CASSAANTEAFF
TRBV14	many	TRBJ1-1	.	TGTGCCAGCAGCCGAGGCCCTGAAGCTTTCTTT	CASSRGPEAFF
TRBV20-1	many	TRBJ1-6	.	TGCAGTGCTAGAGATCCGCGGAAAGGAGATAATTCACCCCTCCACTTT	CSARDPRKGDNSPLHF
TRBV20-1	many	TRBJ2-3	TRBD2	TGCAGTGCTAGACTAGCGGGACTAGATACGCAGTATTTT	CSARLAGLDTQYF
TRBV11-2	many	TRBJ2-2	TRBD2	TGTGCCAGCAGCTTCATAGCGGGAACGAACACCGGGGAGCTGTTTTTT	CASSFIAGTNTGELFF
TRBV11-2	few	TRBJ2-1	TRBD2	TGTGCCAGCAGCTCGACTAGCGGGAGGACTCACAATGAGCAGTTCTTC	CASSSTSGRTHNEQFF
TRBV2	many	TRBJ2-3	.	TGTGCCAGCAGATACCCTAGGGCGGGACCGAGCACAGATACGCAGTATTTT	CASRYPRAGPSTDTQYF
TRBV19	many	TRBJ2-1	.	TGTGCCAGTAGTATAGTATGGGGGGCTAGCTCCTACAATGAGCAGTTCTTC	CASSIVWGASSYNEQFF
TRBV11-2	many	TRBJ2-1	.	TGTGCCAGCAGCCCAGGAACTAAAGGTGAGCAGTTCTTC	CASSPGTKGEQFF
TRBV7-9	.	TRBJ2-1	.	TGTGCCAGCAGCTTAGCGGTAGGGGTCGATGAGCAGTTCTTC	CASSLAVGVDEQFF
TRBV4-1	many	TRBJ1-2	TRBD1	TGCGCCAGCAGCCAATTCCGACAGGGGATTTCACGTGGCTATGGCTACACCTTC	CASSQFRQGISRGYGYTF
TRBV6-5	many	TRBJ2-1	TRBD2	TGTGCCAGCAATTATGGCGGGAGCTCCTACAATGAGCAGTTCTTC	CASNYGGSSYNEQFF
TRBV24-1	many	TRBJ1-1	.	TGTGCCACGCGAAGGACGGAGAACACTGAAGCTTTCTTT	CATRRTENTEAFF
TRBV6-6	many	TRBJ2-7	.	TGTGCCAGCAGTCCACACTGGGAGCAGTACTTC	CASSPHWEQYF
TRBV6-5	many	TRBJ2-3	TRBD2	TGTGCCAGCAGTTACTCGATAGCGGGAGACCCAGATACGCAGTATTTT	CASSYSIAGDPDTQYF
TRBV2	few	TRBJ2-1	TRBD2	TGTGCCAGCAGAAGAGGGACTAGCGCACACAATGAGCAGTTCTTC	CASRRGTSAHNEQFF
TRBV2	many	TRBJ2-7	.	TGTGCCAGCAGTGGGACAGTCGAGCAGTACTTC	CASSGTVEQYF
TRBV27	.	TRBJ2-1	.	TGTGCCAGCAGTTTATCTAGGGGGGGTACAGTCCATGAGCAGTTCTTC	CASSLSRGGTVHEQFF
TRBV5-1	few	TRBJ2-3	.	TGCGCCAGCAGCTCGGACGCCCACAGGAGGGTAGATACGCAGTATTTT	CASSSDAHRRVDTQYF
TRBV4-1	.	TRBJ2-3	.	TGCGCCAGCAGCCAAGATCAGTCCACAGATACGCAGTATTTT	CASSQDQSTDTQYF
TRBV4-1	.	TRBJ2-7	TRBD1	TGCGCCAGCAGCCAAGTGGCAAGAGACAGGGCCTCCTACGAGCAGTACTTC	CASSQVARDRASYEQYF
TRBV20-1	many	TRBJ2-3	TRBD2	TGCAGTGCGGGGACTAGCGGGAGAGGCACAGATACGCAGTATTTT	CSAGTSGRGTDTQYF
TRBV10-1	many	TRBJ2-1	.	TGCGCCAGCAGAATGATACCCGGGACAAAGAACGCCTACAATGAGCAGTTCTTC	CASRMIPGTKNAYNEQFF
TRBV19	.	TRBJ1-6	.	TGTGCCACAACTACCGGTAACTCCTATAATTCACCCCTCCACTTT	CATTTGNSYNSPLHF
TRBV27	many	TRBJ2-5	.	TGTGCCAGCAGTTTACAACGGACTCGAGGGGGGACCCAGTACTTC	CASSLQRTRGGTQYF
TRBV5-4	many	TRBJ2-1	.	TGTGCCAGCAGCTATGGAAGGGGGGGACGTGAGCAGTTCTTC	CASSYGRGGREQFF
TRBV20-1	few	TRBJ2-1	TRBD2	TGCAGTGCTCTTACCGGGACTAGCGGGCTCAATGAGCAGTTCTTC	CSALTGTSGLNEQFF
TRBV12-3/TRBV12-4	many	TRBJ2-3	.	TGTGCCAGTCTAAGCACAGATACGCAGTATTTT	CASLSTDTQYF
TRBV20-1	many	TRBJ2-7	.	TGCAGTGCTAGAGATGGGGCAGGGATGGGTGAGCAGTACTTC	CSARDGAGMGEQYF
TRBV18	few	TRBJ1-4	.	TGTGCCAGCTCACTCGGGCAGGGACGAGAAAAACTGTTTTTT	CASSLGQGREKLFF
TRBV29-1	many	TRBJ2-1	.	TGCAGCGTTGTTAACCTACCTGAGGGTGGCTCCTACAATGAGCAGTTCTTC	CSVVNLPEGGSYNEQFF
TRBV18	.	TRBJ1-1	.	TGTGCCAGCTCACCAGCGGCAGGGAGAGGAGCTTTCTTT	CASSPAAGRGAFF
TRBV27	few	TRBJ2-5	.	TGTGCCAGCAGTTTAAGGGGCCGGGGCAACCTCCAGGAGACCCAGTACTTC	CASSLRGRGNLQETQYF
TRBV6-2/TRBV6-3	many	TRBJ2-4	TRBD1	TGTGCCAGCAGCCGGGACAGTCTATTCATAGCCAAAAACATTCAGTACTTC	CASSRDSLFIAKNIQYF
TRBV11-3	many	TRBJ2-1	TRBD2	TGTGCCAGCAGCTTAATAGGACTAGCGGGAGGGCCACGGGAGCAGTTCTTC	CASSLIGLAGGPREQFF
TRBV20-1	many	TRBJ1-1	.	TGCAGTGCTAGTCGGTTACTGGGGATGAACACTGAAGCTTTCTTT	CSASRLLGMNTEAFF
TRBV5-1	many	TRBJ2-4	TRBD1	TGCGCCAGCAGCTTGGACAGGGGGCCCGGTAGGGACATTCAGTACTTC	CASSLDRGPGRDIQYF
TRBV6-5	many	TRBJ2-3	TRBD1	TGTGCCAGCAGTCTCGGACAGGGCGTAGCTCATACGCAGTATTTT	CASSLGQGVAHTQYF
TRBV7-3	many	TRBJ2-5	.	TGTGCCAGCAGCGCCGGACTCCAAGAGACCCAGTACTTC	CASSAGLQETQYF
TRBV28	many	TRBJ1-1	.	TGTGCCAGCACCACCTGGCGGGCAAACACTGAAGCTTTCTTT	CASTTWRANTEAFF
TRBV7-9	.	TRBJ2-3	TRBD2	TGTGCCAGCGAAGCGGGAGAGGCAGATACGCAGTATTTT	CASEAGEADTQYF
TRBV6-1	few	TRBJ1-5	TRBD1	TGTGCCAGCAGACTGGGACAGGGGGTCGGTCAGCCCCAGCATTTT	CASRLGQGVGQPQHF
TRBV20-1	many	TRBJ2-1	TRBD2	TGCAGTGCTAGAGATCGAGGTAGCGGGAAGAGCTCCTACAATGAGCAGTTCTTC	CSARDRGSGKSSYNEQFF
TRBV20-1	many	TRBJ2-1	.	TGCAGTGCTAGAGACGAGACTAGTTACAATGAGCAGTTCTTC	CSARDETSYNEQFF
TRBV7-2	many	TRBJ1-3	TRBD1	TGTGCCAGCAGCGAGGACAGGGGCCTCTCTGGAAACACCATATATTTT	CASSEDRGLSGNTIYF
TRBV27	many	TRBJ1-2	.	TGTGCCAGCAGTGCCCGGACAGAGAACTATGGCTACACCTTC	CASSARTENYGYTF
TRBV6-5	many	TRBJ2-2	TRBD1	TGTGCCAGCAGTTACTCTGTTCGACAGGGATTAACCGGGGAGCTGTTTTTT	CASSYSVRQGLTGELFF
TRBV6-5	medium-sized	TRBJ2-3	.	TGTGCCAGCAGTCAGCGAGACTCGAATACGCAGTATTTT	CASSQRDSNTQYF
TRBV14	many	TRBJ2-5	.	TGTGCCAGCAGCCAAGGAACCGTCCCGGAAGAGACCCAGTACTTC	CASSQGTVPEETQYF
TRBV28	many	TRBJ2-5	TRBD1	TGTGCCAGCAGTTTAAGACCGACAGGGTGGGGTGAGACCCAGTACTTC	CASSLRPTGWGETQYF
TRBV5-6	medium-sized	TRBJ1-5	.	TGTGCCAGCAGCTTGTCGGGTAATCAGCCCCAGCATTTT	CASSLSGNQPQHF
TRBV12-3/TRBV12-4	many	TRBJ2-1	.	TGTGCCAGCAGTTCTCACTACTCCCTAATCAATGAGCAGTTCTTC	CASSSHYSLINEQFF